This T cell receptor beta chain stems from a study of blood T cell repertoires in COVID-19. At the level of the study: The origin of the acute and convalescent COVID-19 samples was the United States, Italy and Spain.

Trimming cost V 2 bases and J 0 bases; bases outside gene matches: 7. Germline V gene lookup returns CDR1 GTSNPN and CDR2 SVGIG (reference sequence). The CDR3 loop spans 17 amino acids. Profiling relied on immunoSEQ multiplex PCR, and the TCRdb table lists in-frame clones only, not all of them. The profile covers some 200,000 clones, with more than 75% appearing a single time and around 0.88% taken by the ten largest. This receptor was obtained from a woman aged 18-29 years who had recovered from COVID-19. The rearrangement links TRBV30 to TRBJ1-5; TRBD1 matches 10 bases. Material for sequencing was peripheral blood. The CDR3 protein is CAWSRDRGAYSNQPQHF. The CDR3 nucleotides are TGTGCCTGGAGTCGGGACAGGGGAGCCTATAGCAATCAGCCCCAGCATTTT. The full variable domain, in which reference TRBV30 and TRBJ1-5 provide the parts outside the CDR3, is SQTIHQWPATLVQPVGSPLSLECTVEGTSNPNLYWYRQAAGRGLQLLFYSVGIGQISSEVPQNLSASRPQDRQFILSSKKLLLSDSGFYLCAWSRDRGAYSNQPQHFGDGTRLSIL.